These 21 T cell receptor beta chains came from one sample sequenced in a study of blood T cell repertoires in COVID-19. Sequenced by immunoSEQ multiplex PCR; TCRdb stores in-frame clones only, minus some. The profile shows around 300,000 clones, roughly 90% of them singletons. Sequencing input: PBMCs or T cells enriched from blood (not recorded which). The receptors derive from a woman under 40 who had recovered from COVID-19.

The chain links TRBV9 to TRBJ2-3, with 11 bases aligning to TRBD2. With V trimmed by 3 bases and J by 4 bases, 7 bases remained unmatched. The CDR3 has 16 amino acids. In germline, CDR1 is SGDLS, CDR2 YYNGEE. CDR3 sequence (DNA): TGTGCCAGCAGCGCAGGTGGGACTAGCGGAGCAGATACGCAGTATTTT. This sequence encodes CASSAGGTSGADTQYF.

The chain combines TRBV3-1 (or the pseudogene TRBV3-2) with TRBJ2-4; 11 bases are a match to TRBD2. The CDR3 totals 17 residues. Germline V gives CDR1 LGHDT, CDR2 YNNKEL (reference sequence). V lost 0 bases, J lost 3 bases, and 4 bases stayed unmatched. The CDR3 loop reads CASSQELAGEDKNIQYF. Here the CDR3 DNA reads TGTGCCAGCAGCCAAGAACTAGCGGGAGAGGACAAAAACATTCAGTACTTC.

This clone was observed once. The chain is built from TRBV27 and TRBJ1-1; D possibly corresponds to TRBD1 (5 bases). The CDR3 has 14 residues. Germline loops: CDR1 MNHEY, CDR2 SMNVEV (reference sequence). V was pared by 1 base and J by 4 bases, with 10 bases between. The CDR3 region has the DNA TGTGCCAGCAGTTTATGGGCAGGGCCCACTGAAGCTTTCTTT. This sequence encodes CASSLWAGPTEAFF.

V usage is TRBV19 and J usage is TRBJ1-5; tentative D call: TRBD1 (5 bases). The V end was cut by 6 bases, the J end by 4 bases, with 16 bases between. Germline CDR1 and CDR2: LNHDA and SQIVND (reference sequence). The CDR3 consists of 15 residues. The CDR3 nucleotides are TGTGCCAGTAGCCATGGGACGGGGGGGAATCAGCCCCAGCATTTT. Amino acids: CASSHGTGGNQPQHF. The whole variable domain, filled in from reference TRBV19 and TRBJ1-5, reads DGGITQSPKYLFRKEGQNVTLSCEQNLNHDAMYWYRQDPGQGLRLIYYSQIVNDFQKGDIAEGYSVSREKKESFPLTVTSAQKNPTAFYLCASSHGTGGNQPQHFGDGTRLSIL.

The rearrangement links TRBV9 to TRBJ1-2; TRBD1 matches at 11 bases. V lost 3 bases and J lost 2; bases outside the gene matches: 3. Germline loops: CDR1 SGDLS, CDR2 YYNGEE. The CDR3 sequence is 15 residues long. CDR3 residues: CASSGDRGVNYGYTF. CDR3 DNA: TGTGCCAGCAGCGGGGACAGGGGGGTCAACTATGGCTACACCTTC.

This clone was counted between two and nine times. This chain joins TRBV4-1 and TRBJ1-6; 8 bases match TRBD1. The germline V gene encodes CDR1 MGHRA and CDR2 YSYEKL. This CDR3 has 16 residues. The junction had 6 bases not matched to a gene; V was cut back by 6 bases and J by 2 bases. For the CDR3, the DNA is TGCGCCAGCAGACCAGGGGGCGGCACCTATAATTCACCCCTCCACTTT. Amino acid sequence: CASRPGGGTYNSPLHF.

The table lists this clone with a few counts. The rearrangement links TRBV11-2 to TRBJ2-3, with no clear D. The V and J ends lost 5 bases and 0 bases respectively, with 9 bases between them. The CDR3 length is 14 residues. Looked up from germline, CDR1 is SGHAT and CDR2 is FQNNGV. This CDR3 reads CASSQLSSTDTQYF. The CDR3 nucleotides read TGTGCCAGCAGCCAGTTATCTAGCACAGATACGCAGTATTTT.

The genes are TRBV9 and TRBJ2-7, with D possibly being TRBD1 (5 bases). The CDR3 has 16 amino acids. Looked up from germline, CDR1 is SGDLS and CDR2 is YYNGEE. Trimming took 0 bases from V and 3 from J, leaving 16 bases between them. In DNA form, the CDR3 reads TGTGCCAGCAGCGTAGGTGGCCAGGGTATCGGCTACGAGCAGTACTTC. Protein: CASSVGGQGIGYEQYF.

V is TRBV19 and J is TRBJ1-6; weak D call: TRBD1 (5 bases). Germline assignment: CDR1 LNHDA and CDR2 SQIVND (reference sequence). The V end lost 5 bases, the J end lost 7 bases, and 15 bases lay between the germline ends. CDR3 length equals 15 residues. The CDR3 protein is CASSPRPGGNSPLHF. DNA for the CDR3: TGTGCCAGTAGTCCCCGCCCGGGGGGAAATTCACCCCTCCACTTT.

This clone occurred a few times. CDR3 coding DNA: TGTGCCAGCAGCCAACAGCAGGGGCTTGAGCAGTACTTC. Residues: CASSQQQGLEQYF. The rearrangement links TRBV3-1 (or the pseudogene TRBV3-2) to TRBJ2-7; D is perhaps TRBD1 (6 bases). Trimming pared 2 bases from V and 7 bases from J, leaving 12 bases between. CDR1 and CDR2 from the germline V gene are LGHDT and YNNKEL (reference sequence). The CDR3 runs 13 residues.

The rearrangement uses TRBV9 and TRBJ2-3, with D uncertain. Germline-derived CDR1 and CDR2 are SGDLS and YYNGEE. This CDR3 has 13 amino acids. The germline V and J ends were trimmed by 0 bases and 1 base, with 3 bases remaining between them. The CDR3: CASSVVGTDTQYF. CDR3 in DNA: TGTGCCAGCAGCGTAGTCGGCACAGATACGCAGTATTTT. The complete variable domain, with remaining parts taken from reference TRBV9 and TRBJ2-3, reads DSGVTQTPKHLITATGQRVTLRCSPRSGDLSVYWYQQSLDQGLQFLIQYYNGEERAKGNILERFSAQQFPDLHSELNLSSLELGDSALYFCASSVVGTDTQYFGPGTRLTVL.

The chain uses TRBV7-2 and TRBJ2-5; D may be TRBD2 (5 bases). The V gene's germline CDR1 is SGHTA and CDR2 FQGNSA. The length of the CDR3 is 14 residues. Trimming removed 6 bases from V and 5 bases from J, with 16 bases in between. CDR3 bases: TGTGCCAGCAGACCTACCCTGGGCGGGGAGACCCAGTACTTC. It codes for CASRPTLGGETQYF.

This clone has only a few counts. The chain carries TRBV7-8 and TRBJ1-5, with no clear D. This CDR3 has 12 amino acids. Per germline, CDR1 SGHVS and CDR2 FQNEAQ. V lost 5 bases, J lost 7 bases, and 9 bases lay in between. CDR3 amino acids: CASSLSTQPQHF. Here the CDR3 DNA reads TGTGCCAGCAGCCTTAGTACCCAGCCCCAGCATTTT.

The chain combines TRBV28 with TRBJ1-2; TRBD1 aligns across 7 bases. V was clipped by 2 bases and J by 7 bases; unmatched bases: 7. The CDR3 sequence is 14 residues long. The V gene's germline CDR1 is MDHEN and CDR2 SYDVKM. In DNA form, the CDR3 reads TGTGCCAGCAGTTTACAAGGGGGCGTTGGTGGCTACACCTTC. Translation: CASSLQGGVGGYTF.

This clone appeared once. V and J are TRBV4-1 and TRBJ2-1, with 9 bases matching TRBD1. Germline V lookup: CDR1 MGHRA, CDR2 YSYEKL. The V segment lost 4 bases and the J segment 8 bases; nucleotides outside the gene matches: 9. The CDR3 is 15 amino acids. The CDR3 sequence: CASSLRLQGAYEQFF. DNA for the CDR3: TGCGCCAGCAGCCTCCGGCTACAGGGGGCCTATGAGCAGTTCTTC.

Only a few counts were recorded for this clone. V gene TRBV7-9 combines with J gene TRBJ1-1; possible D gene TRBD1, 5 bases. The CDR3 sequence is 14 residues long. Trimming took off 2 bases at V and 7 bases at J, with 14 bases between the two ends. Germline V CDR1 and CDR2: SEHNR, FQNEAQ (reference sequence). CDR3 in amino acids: CASSLTAGKYEAFF. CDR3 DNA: TGTGCCAGCAGCTTAACGGCAGGGAAGTATGAAGCTTTCTTT. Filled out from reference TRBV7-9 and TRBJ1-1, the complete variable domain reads DTGVSQNPRHKITKRGQNVTFRCDPISEHNRLYWYRQTLGQGPEFLTYFQNEAQLEKSRLLSDRFSAERPKGSFSTLEIQRTEQGDSAMYLCASSLTAGKYEAFFGQGTRLTVV.

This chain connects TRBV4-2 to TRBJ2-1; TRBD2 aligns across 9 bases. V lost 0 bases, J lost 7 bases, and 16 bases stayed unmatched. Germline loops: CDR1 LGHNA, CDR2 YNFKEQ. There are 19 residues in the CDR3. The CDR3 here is CASSQEGEGVAGVRNEQFF. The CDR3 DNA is TGTGCCAGCAGCCAAGAGGGTGAGGGAGTAGCGGGAGTAAGGAATGAGCAGTTCTTC.

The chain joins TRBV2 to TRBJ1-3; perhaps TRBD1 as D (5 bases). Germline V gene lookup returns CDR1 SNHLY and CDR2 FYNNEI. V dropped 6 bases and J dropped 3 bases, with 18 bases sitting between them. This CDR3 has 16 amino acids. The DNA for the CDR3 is TGTGCCAGCAGAGGAGTTCAGGGACTTGGTGGAAACACCATATATTTT. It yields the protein CASRGVQGLGGNTIYF.

The CDR3 DNA reads as TGTGCCAGCAGCTTACCCATTATGGGGACACCTAACACTGAAGCTTTCTTT. Amino acid sequence: CASSLPIMGTPNTEAFF. This sequence joins TRBV7-2 and TRBJ1-1; a weak D match, TRBD1 (6 bases). V was shortened by 2 bases and J by 2 bases, with 18 bases between the two germline ends. From germline, CDR1 is SGHTA and CDR2 FQGNSA. This CDR3 is 17 amino acids long.

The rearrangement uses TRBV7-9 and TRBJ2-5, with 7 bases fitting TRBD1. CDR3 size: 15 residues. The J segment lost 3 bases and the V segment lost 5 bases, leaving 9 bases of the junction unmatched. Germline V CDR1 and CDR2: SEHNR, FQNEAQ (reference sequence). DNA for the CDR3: TGTGCCAGCAGCGAATACCCGGGACAGAAAGAGACCCAGTACTTC. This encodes CASSEYPGQKETQYF. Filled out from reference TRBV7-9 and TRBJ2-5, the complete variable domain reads DTGVSQNPRHKITKRGQNVTFRCDPISEHNRLYWYRQTLGQGPEFLTYFQNEAQLEKSRLLSDRFSAERPKGSFSTLEIQRTEQGDSAMYLCASSEYPGQKETQYFGPGTRLLVL.

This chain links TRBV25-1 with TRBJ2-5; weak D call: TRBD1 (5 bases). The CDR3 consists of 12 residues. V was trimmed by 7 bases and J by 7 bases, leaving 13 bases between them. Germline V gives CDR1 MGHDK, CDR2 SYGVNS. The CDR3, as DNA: TGTGCCAGCACCTTGGGGCGCGGGACCCAGTACTTC. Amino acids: CASTLGRGTQYF.